This TCR beta chain appears in the sequencing data of a study of blood T cell repertoires in COVID-19. Study-wide background: In each case, the material was cDNA or gDNA derived from T cells, B-cell-depleted T cells, or PBMCs.

This clone was seen a few times. Assay: immunoSEQ multiplex PCR; the TCRdb copy retains only in-frame clones and omits some. This sample has about 160,000 clones; approximately 80% occur once, and the top ten carry 3% to 4%. Participants were aged about 18 to 89 years from 20 to 30 US areas. The source is a woman aged 60-75 years who had recovered from COVID-19. Sequencing was carried out using PBMCs or T cells enriched from blood (not recorded which).

The DNA of the CDR3 is TGTGCCAGCAGTGCGTCGGGGGGGAGGAATACGCAGTATTTT. Residues: CASSASGGRNTQYF. The chain couples TRBV6-4 to TRBJ2-3, with 8 nucleotides matching TRBD2. CDR3 length: 14 residues. CDR1 and CDR2 from the germline V gene are MRHNA and SNTAGT. V lost 4 bases and J lost 7; bases outside the gene matches: 7.